The next 30 T cell receptor beta chains were all read from a single sample in a study of cytomegalovirus exposure and HLA in healthy donors. The PCR employed 60 Vbeta primers together with 13 Jbeta primers. TCRdb's copy holds only in-frame clones and misses some; the assay was immunoSEQ multiplex PCR. Seen here are roughly 54,000 clones, around four fifths observed once, and the top ten hold 2.5% to 3.5%. Sequencing was carried out using PBMCs. These receptor sequences come from a man over 45 in good health and CMV-seronegative.

This clone was seen just once. The rearrangement joins TRBV5-6 to TRBJ2-5; D possibly corresponds to TRBD2 (6 bases). V was cut by 1 base and J by 2 bases, with 12 bases left in between. In germline, CDR1 is SGHDT, CDR2 YYEEEE. The CDR3 sequence is 15 residues long. CDR3 sequence: CASSLWGRWQETQYF. CDR3 DNA sequence: TGTGCCAGCAGCTTGTGGGGGAGGTGGCAAGAGACCCAGTACTTC.

The chain employs TRBV27 and TRBJ1-5; D is undetermined. Germline CDR1 reads MNHEY; CDR2 reads SMNVEV (reference sequence). Trimming removed 3 bases from V and 0 bases from J, with 6 bases in between. The CDR3 contains 14 residues. The CDR3, as DNA: TGTGCCAGCAGTTTCGGCGGTAGCAATCAGCCCCAGCATTTT. Its translation is CASSFGGSNQPQHF.

This chain links TRBV9 with TRBJ2-7; TRBD1 matches 10 bases. This CDR3 region has 16 residues. Germline V gene lookup returns CDR1 SGDLS and CDR2 YYNGEE. J lost 3 bases, V lost 3 bases, and 9 bases had no gene match. This chain's CDR3 is CASSAPRQGADYEQYF. CDR3 nucleotide sequence: TGTGCCAGCAGCGCTCCAAGACAGGGGGCGGACTACGAGCAGTACTTC.

The chain combines TRBV28 with TRBJ2-7; TRBD2 matches at 7 bases. Germline V gene data show CDR1 as MDHEN and CDR2 as SYDVKM. The V and J ends lost 7 bases and 2 bases, in that order; junction bases with no gene match: 11. The CDR3 loop spans 15 amino acids. The CDR3 sequence is CASTTPGRGTYEQYF. CDR3 nucleotides: TGTGCCAGCACAACTCCAGGGAGGGGAACCTACGAGCAGTACTTC.

The chain couples TRBV28 to TRBJ1-2; 11 nucleotides agree with TRBD1. Trimming removed 5 bases from V and 7 bases from J; junction bases left unmatched: 9. Germline assignment: CDR1 MDHEN and CDR2 SYDVKM. This CDR3 contains 15 residues. CDR3 sequence (DNA): TGTGCCAGCAGTCCCAAACCGGGACAGGGGGTTGGCTACACCTTC. It translates to CASSPKPGQGVGYTF.

In its sample, this clone was seen once. The J gene is TRBJ2-3, the V gene TRBV28; 8 bases line up with TRBD1. Germline V gene sequence: CDR1 MDHEN, CDR2 SYDVKM. Unmatched junction bases numbered 7, after V lost 1 base and J lost 4 bases. This CDR3 is built from 16 residues. The DNA of the CDR3 is TGTGCCAGCAGTTTATACAGGGGACAGGCCTCAGATACGCAGTATTTT. It is translated as CASSLYRGQASDTQYF.

This clone occurred once. The chain carries TRBV6-5 and TRBJ1-2; unclear D gene. Germline V CDR1 and CDR2: MNHEY, SVGAGI. Trimming removed 6 bases from V and 0 bases from J, with 8 bases in between. The CDR3 has 13 amino acids. CDR3 nucleotides: TGTGCCAGCAGCCCGACAACTAACTATGGCTACACCTTC. Translation gives CASSPTTNYGYTF.

This chain connects TRBV7-9 to TRBJ2-7, with D perhaps TRBD2 (5 bases). The germline CDR1 and CDR2 sequences are SEHNR and FQNEAQ (reference sequence). CDR3 size: 13 residues. Trimming stripped 3 bases from V and 5 bases from J, with 11 bases between. The DNA of the CDR3 is TGTGCCAGCAGCTTCGCCCGGAGGCACGAGCAGTACTTC. Translation gives CASSFARRHEQYF.

The rearrangement uses TRBV7-9 and TRBJ1-2; no definite D call. Deletions cut 5 bases from V and 2 bases from J, with 15 bases between. Germline V gene lookup returns CDR1 SEHNR and CDR2 FQNEAQ (reference sequence). This CDR3 contains 15 residues. The CDR3 bases are TGTGCCAGCAGCGCCTGGGATAGCGAAAACTATGGCTACACCTTC. It yields the protein CASSAWDSENYGYTF.

In this sample, this clone turned up once. The chain carries TRBV30 and TRBJ2-2; 9 nucleotides match TRBD2. The V gene's germline CDR1 is GTSNPN and CDR2 SVGIG (reference sequence). Trimming removed 4 bases from V and 1 base from J; junction bases left unmatched: 1. This CDR3 is 14 amino acids long. As DNA, the CDR3 is TGTGCCTGGAATAGCGGGGGGAACACCGGGGAGCTGTTTTTT. As protein: CAWNSGGNTGELFF.

This clone was picked up a small number of times. The rearrangement joins TRBV11-2 to TRBJ2-1, with TRBD2 identical over 14 bases. CDR1 is SGHAT and CDR2 is FQNNGV in the germline V gene. V dropped 5 bases and J dropped 4; count of bases not matched to a gene: 4. The CDR3 is made up of 16 amino acids. The CDR3 region has the DNA TGTGCCAGCAGCCGACTAGCGGGGGGGTTATACAATGAGCAGTTCTTC. It is translated as CASSRLAGGLYNEQFF.

The rearrangement joins TRBV10-2 to TRBJ2-7; possible D gene TRBD1, 5 bases. There are 14 residues in the CDR3. V shed 2 bases and J shed 2 bases, with 10 bases lying between them. The V gene's germline CDR1 is WSHSY and CDR2 SAAADI. CDR3 region: CASSEPDRTYEQYF. The CDR3 region has the DNA TGCGCCAGCAGTGAGCCCGACAGAACCTACGAGCAGTACTTC.

This chain uses TRBV5-8 with TRBJ1-1, with 9 positions matching TRBD1. J gave up 1 base and V 5 bases, and 6 bases lay outside the gene matches. The CDR3 has 15 amino acids. CDR1 SGHTS and CDR2 YDEGEE come from the germline V gene. The CDR3 sequence: CASRVQGARNTEAFF. The CDR3, as DNA: TGTGCCAGCAGGGTACAGGGGGCAAGGAACACTGAAGCTTTCTTT.

The V gene is TRBV13, the J gene TRBJ2-7; 15 positions match TRBD2. Germline V gene data show CDR1 as PRHDT and CDR2 as FYEKMQ (reference sequence). Unmatched junction bases numbered 5, after V lost 5 bases and J lost 0 bases. There are 17 residues in the CDR3. CDR3 in amino acids: CASSPGLAGGSSYEQYF. The CDR3 DNA sequence: TGTGCCAGCAGCCCGGGACTAGCGGGGGGAAGCTCCTACGAGCAGTACTTC.

The rearrangement joins TRBV9 to TRBJ2-3; 12 bases are shared with TRBD2. CDR1 and CDR2 from the germline V gene are SGDLS and YYNGEE. The CDR3 contains 18 residues. The J segment lost 4 bases and the V segment lost 0 bases, leaving 9 bases of the junction unmatched. The CDR3: CASSVASGGAALADTQYF. The CDR3 nucleotides read TGTGCCAGCAGCGTAGCTAGCGGGGGGGCTGCCCTCGCAGATACGCAGTATTTT.

The chain carries TRBV11-3 and TRBJ2-1; 9 positions agree with TRBD2. Germline CDR1 SGHNT, CDR2 YENEEA. This CDR3 has 18 residues. V shed 1 base and J 7 bases; nucleotides not matched to a gene: 14. CDR3 nucleotides: TGTGCCAGCAGCTTAGGGGTATTCGGTAGCGGGGGAAGTAATGAGCAGTTCTTC. Protein sequence: CASSLGVFGSGGSNEQFF.

The rearrangement links TRBV19 to TRBJ1-2; TRBD1 matches 7 bases. The CDR3 covers 16 residues. After removal of 7 bases from V and 4 bases from J, the junction contained 15 bases not matched to a gene. Germline assignment: CDR1 LNHDA and CDR2 SQIVND (reference sequence). For the CDR3, the DNA is TGTGCCAGTACCATAGCGGCACCAGGGGGTTTCTATGGCTACACCTTC. Residues: CASTIAAPGGFYGYTF.

This chain links TRBV7-2 with TRBJ2-5; 10 positions agree with TRBD1. The CDR3 is 14 amino acids. After removal of 3 bases from V and 4 bases from J, the junction contained 2 bases not matched to a gene. Germline CDR1 is SGHTA and CDR2 is FQGNSA. The chain's CDR3 is CASSFDRGPETQYF. CDR3 nucleotides: TGTGCCAGCAGCTTTGACAGGGGGCCAGAGACCCAGTACTTC. Supplemented by reference TRBV7-2 and TRBJ2-5, the full variable domain reads GAGVSQSPSNKVTEKGKDVELRCDPISGHTALYWYRQSLGQGLEFLIYFQGNSAPDKSGLPSDRFSAERTGGSVSTLTIQRTQQEDSAVYLCASSFDRGPETQYFGPGTRLLVL.

This clone has just a few counts. The V gene is TRBV11-2, the J gene TRBJ2-3; maybe TRBD1 (5 bases). The CDR3 runs to 13 residues. Germline V lookup: CDR1 SGHAT, CDR2 FQNNGV. Trimming removed 7 bases at V and 3 bases at J, with 11 bases between. CDR3 DNA sequence: TGTGCCAGCAACAAAGGGGATACAGATACGCAGTATTTT. Its protein is CASNKGDTDTQYF.

V and J are TRBV9 and TRBJ2-2, with a weak D call TRBD1 (6 bases). This CDR3 is built from 17 residues. Trimming removed 3 bases at V and 1 base at J, with 16 bases between. Per the germline V gene, CDR1 is SGDLS and CDR2 is YYNGEE. CDR3 protein: CASSALQGLENTGELFF. CDR3 DNA: TGTGCCAGCAGCGCACTACAGGGTCTGGAGAACACCGGGGAGCTGTTTTTT.

This clone was seen a handful of times. The CDR3 loop reads CSASSQTQETQYF. CDR3 sequence (DNA): TGCAGCGCAAGTAGCCAGACCCAAGAGACCCAGTACTTC. The chain employs TRBV29-1 and TRBJ2-5, with D uncertain. From germline, CDR1 is SQVTM and CDR2 ANQGSEA. V lost 7 bases and J 1 base, leaving 13 bases between the germline ends. The length of the CDR3 is 13 residues.

This clone was detected only a few times. The chain combines TRBV7-2 with TRBJ1-1; 11 bases align to TRBD1. This CDR3 region has 14 residues. The junction had 4 bases not matched to a gene; V was cut back by 3 bases and J by 7 bases. Germline CDR1 and CDR2: SGHTA and FQGNSA. The CDR3 DNA sequence: TGTGCCAGCAGCTTCGGACAGGGGGCGGTTGAAGCTTTCTTT. Translation gives CASSFGQGAVEAFF.

In DNA, the CDR3 is TGTGCCAGCAGGGACATTCTTAGCAATCAGCCCCAGCATTTT. Its translation: CASRDILSNQPQHF. The chain joins TRBV2 to TRBJ1-5; tentatively, D is TRBD1 (5 bases). Germline CDR1 is SNHLY and CDR2 is FYNNEI. CDR3 length: 14 residues. With 6 bases removed from V and 0 bases from J, the gap between germline ends came to 9 bases. The full variable domain, with the rest looked up from reference TRBV2 and TRBJ1-5, is EPEVTQTPSHQVTQMGQEVILRCVPISNHLYFYWYRQILGQKVEFLVSFYNNEISEKSEIFDDQFSVERPDGSNFTLKIRSTKLEDSAMYFCASRDILSNQPQHFGDGTRLSIL.

This rearrangement joins TRBV6-5 to TRBJ2-2; 12 bases align to TRBD2. The V segment lost 2 bases and the J segment 7 bases; nucleotides outside the gene matches: 5. Germline lookup yields CDR1 MNHEY and CDR2 SVGAGI. The CDR3 is made up of 16 amino acids. CDR3 nucleotide sequence: TGTGCCAGCAGTTACACTAGCGGGGGGCGGAGCGGGGAGCTGTTTTTT. Translation: CASSYTSGGRSGELFF.

V gene TRBV30 combines with J gene TRBJ2-3, with TRBD2 matching 11 bases. V shed 0 bases and J 5 bases; nucleotides not matched to a gene: 7. In germline, CDR1 is GTSNPN, CDR2 SVGIG (reference sequence). This CDR3 has 16 amino acids. This CDR3 is CAWSVGLAGGKDTQYF. The CDR3 bases are TGTGCCTGGAGTGTAGGGCTAGCGGGGGGTAAAGATACGCAGTATTTT.

V is TRBV19 and J is TRBJ2-7; 14 bases align to TRBD2. From germline, CDR1 is LNHDA and CDR2 SQIVND (reference sequence). Germline trimming cut 4 bases from V and 4 bases from J; bases unmatched to any gene: 6. This CDR3 has 16 amino acids. The CDR3 DNA sequence: TGTGCCAGTAGTAGGGGACTAGCGGGGGCCCCATACGAGCAGTACTTC. It yields the protein CASSRGLAGAPYEQYF.

The chain carries TRBV18 and TRBJ2-7; TRBD1 is a possible D gene (6 bases). Germline V gene lookup returns CDR1 KGHSH and CDR2 LQKENI. V lost 0 bases and J lost 2, with 11 bases in between. The CDR3 totals 15 residues. The CDR3 nucleotides are TGTGCCAGCTCACCACCCACACAGGGTGCCTACGAGCAGTACTTC. This codes for CASSPPTQGAYEQYF.

In this sample, this clone turned up once. The rearrangement joins TRBV7-3 to TRBJ2-1; D unclear. The V gene lost 4 bases and the J gene lost 8 bases, with 12 bases spanning the gap. Germline lookup yields CDR1 SGHTA and CDR2 FQGTGA. The CDR3 contains 13 residues. Written as DNA, the CDR3 is TGTGCCAGCAGCTCGTACTTGGGCTATGAGCAGTTCTTC. Translating it yields CASSSYLGYEQFF. Full variable domain (rest looked up from reference TRBV7-3 and TRBJ2-1): GAGVSQTPSNKVTEKGKYVELRCDPISGHTALYWYRQSLGQGPEFLIYFQGTGAADDSGLPNDRFFAVRPEGSVSTLKIQRTERGDSAVYLCASSSYLGYEQFFGPGTRLTVL.

This rearrangement joins TRBV11-2 to TRBJ2-1; D possibly corresponds to TRBD2 (5 bases). This CDR3 is 12 amino acids long. Trimming removed 6 bases at V and 16 bases at J, with 19 bases between. CDR1 and CDR2 from the germline V gene are SGHAT and FQNNGV. CDR3 sequence (DNA): TGTGCCAGCAGTCGTAGTGAGGGAAGATCCTTCTTC. Translated, it gives CASSRSEGRSFF.

The gene calls are TRBV9 and TRBJ2-2; D gene ambiguous. The V gene lost 4 bases and the J gene lost 5 bases, with 6 bases spanning the gap. The germline gives CDR1 SGDLS, CDR2 YYNGEE. CDR3 size: 12 residues. For the CDR3, the DNA is TGTGCCAGCAGCTCGCGGACCGGGGAGCTGTTTTTT. Translation: CASSSRTGELFF.